This entry lists 14 T cell receptor beta chains sequenced from one sample in a study of blood T cell repertoires in COVID-19. This table comes from immunoSEQ multiplex PCR, and its TCRdb copy is limited to in-frame clones, with some not included. Here the sample spans 240,000 or so clones, 80% to 90% being singletons. Sequenced sample: peripheral blood. These receptors all stem from a man aged 60 to 69 with acute or convalescent COVID-19.

The chain recombines TRBV7-6 with TRBJ1-6; TRBD1 matches at 9 bases. V was pared by 1 base and J by 7 bases, with 2 bases of the junction left unmatched. The CDR3 is 15 amino acids. CDR1 and CDR2 (germline): SGHVS, FNYEAQ. Here the CDR3 reads CASSLGDRDNSPLHF. The CDR3 DNA is TGTGCCAGCAGCTTAGGGGACAGGGACAATTCACCCCTCCACTTT.

The chain uses TRBV19 and TRBJ2-5, with 9 bases that match TRBD1. The CDR3 extends over 15 amino acids. Germline-derived CDR1 and CDR2 are LNHDA and SQIVND (reference sequence). After removal of 3 bases from V and 4 bases from J, the junction contained 6 bases not matched to a gene. The CDR3 nucleotides are TGTGCCAGTAGTATGGGGACAGGGAGAAGAGAGACCCAGTACTTC. The encoded protein is CASSMGTGRRETQYF.

V usage is TRBV6-5 and J usage is TRBJ1-4; 11 bases align to TRBD1. V was clipped by 7 bases and J by 7 bases; unmatched bases: 8. The CDR3 is 15 amino acids. From germline, CDR1 is MNHEY and CDR2 SVGAGI. CDR3 amino acids: CASKLPGTGGEKLFF. As DNA, the CDR3 is TGTGCCAGCAAACTACCCGGGACAGGGGGTGAAAAACTGTTTTTT.

The rearrangement joins TRBV5-1 to TRBJ1-1; no clear D gene. Trimming took 1 base from V and 5 from J, leaving 9 bases between them. The CDR3 runs to 13 residues. Germline CDR1 reads SGHRS; CDR2 reads YFSETQ. CDR3 protein: CASSLSPGTEAFF. The CDR3 DNA sequence: TGCGCCAGCAGCTTGTCCCCCGGGACTGAAGCTTTCTTT.

The chain joins TRBV29-1 to TRBJ2-4; D is possibly TRBD2 (5 bases). V lost 5 bases and J 8 bases, leaving 13 bases between the germline ends. CDR1 is SQVTM and CDR2 is ANQGSEA in the germline V gene. The CDR3 spans 12 residues. The CDR3 spells CSVSYQRDIQYF. CDR3 nucleotides: TGCAGCGTTAGTTACCAGAGGGACATTCAGTACTTC.

The chain employs TRBV5-1 and TRBJ1-2; TRBD1 is a possible D gene (5 bases). V lost 5 bases, J lost 8 bases, and 22 bases lay in between. Germline V CDR1 and CDR2: SGHRS, YFSETQ. CDR3 size: 15 residues. CDR3 bases: TGCGCCAGCAGTGCGGAGGGCAGGGTGATGGAAGGCTACACCTTC. Protein sequence: CASSAEGRVMEGYTF.

This clone has a count of ten or more. V gene TRBV29-1 combines with J gene TRBJ1-2; D is uncertain. Germline-derived CDR1 and CDR2 are SQVTM and ANQGSEA. V dropped 1 base and J dropped 8 bases, with 17 bases sitting between them. The CDR3 sequence is 14 residues long. The CDR3: CSVEAASRRGGYTF. The CDR3 DNA reads as TGCAGCGTTGAAGCGGCCAGTAGGAGAGGCGGCTACACCTTC.

The genes are TRBV7-9 and TRBJ1-2; D is unclear. CDR3 length: 12 amino acids. The V gene's germline CDR1 is SEHNR and CDR2 FQNEAQ (reference sequence). V was cut by 5 bases and J by 4 bases, with 8 bases left in between. The CDR3 region is CASSPNSYGYTF. In DNA, the CDR3 is TGTGCCAGCAGCCCCAACTCCTATGGCTACACCTTC.

CDR3 coding DNA: TGTGCCAGCAGCCCCGGACAGCTGAACACTGAAGCTTTCTTT. Amino acid sequence: CASSPGQLNTEAFF. This chain joins TRBV28 and TRBJ1-1; D might be TRBD1 (6 bases). Germline V gives CDR1 MDHEN, CDR2 SYDVKM. Trimming pared 6 bases from V and 0 bases from J, leaving 11 bases between. The CDR3 has 14 residues.

This clone was seen once. J is TRBJ2-7 and V is TRBV15; a possible D gene is TRBD1 (5 bases). Germline CDR1 is LNHNV and CDR2 is YYDKDF (reference sequence). The CDR3 contains 13 residues. Trimming left V 0 bases short and J 8 bases short, with 11 bases between. The CDR3 loop is CATSRDQGEKQYF. CDR3 sequence (DNA): TGTGCCACCAGCAGAGATCAAGGGGAAAAGCAGTACTTC.

V and J are TRBV7-6 and TRBJ2-2, with unresolved D. Germline V gives CDR1 SGHVS, CDR2 FNYEAQ. This CDR3 spans 15 amino acids. With 0 bases removed from V and 0 bases from J, the gap between germline ends came to 5 bases. Written as DNA, the CDR3 is TGTGCCAGCAGCTTAGCGGCAGCGAACACCGGGGAGCTGTTTTTT. This translates into CASSLAAANTGELFF.

V is TRBV28 and J is TRBJ2-1, with D perhaps matching TRBD1 (6 bases). This CDR3 has 13 residues. Trimming took off 6 bases at V and 8 bases at J, with 14 bases between the two ends. Germline V CDR1 and CDR2: MDHEN, SYDVKM. In nucleotides, the CDR3 is TGTGCCAGCAGCTCCCAAAACAGGGATGAGCAGTTCTTC. Translated: CASSSQNRDEQFF.

V gene TRBV5-6 combines with J gene TRBJ2-3; TRBD1 agrees at 11 bases. CDR3 size: 17 residues. Germline lookup yields CDR1 SGHDT and CDR2 YYEEEE. V trimming: 2 bases; J trimming: 1 base; junction bases outside the gene matches: 6. Written as DNA, the CDR3 is TGTGCCAGCAGCTTCCCGGGACAGGGGGGTGGCACAGATACGCAGTATTTT. This codes for CASSFPGQGGGTDTQYF. The full variable domain, with the rest looked up from reference TRBV5-6 and TRBJ2-3, is DAGVTQSPTHLIKTRGQQVTLRCSPKSGHDTVSWYQQALGQGPQFIFQYYEEEERQRGNFPDRFSGHQFPNYSSELNVNALLLGDSALYLCASSFPGQGGGTDTQYFGPGTRLTVL.

This clone was observed a few times. The chain couples TRBV3-1 (or the pseudogene TRBV3-2) to TRBJ1-5, with D possibly being TRBD1 (5 bases). Deletions cut 0 bases from V and 3 bases from J, with 15 bases between. Germline CDR1 LGHDT, CDR2 YNNKEL (reference sequence). The length of the CDR3 is 17 residues. As DNA, the CDR3 is TGTGCCAGCAGCCAAGATGCTCCGACAGCCATCAATCAGCCCCAGCATTTT. Translated, it gives CASSQDAPTAINQPQHF.